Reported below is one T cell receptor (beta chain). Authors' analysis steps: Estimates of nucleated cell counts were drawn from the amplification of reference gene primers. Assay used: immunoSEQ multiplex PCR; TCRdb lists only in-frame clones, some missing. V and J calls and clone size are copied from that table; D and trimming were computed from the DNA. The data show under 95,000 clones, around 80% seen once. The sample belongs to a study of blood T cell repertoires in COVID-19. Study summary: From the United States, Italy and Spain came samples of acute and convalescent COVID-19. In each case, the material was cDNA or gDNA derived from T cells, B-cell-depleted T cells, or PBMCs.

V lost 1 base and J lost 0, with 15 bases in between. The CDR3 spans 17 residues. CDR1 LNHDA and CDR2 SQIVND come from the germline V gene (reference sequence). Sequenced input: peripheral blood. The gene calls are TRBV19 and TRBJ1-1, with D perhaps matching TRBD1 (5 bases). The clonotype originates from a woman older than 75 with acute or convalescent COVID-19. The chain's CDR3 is CASSIGGGRPLNTEAFF. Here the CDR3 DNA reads TGTGCCAGTAGTATAGGGGGCGGCAGACCCTTGAACACTGAAGCTTTCTTT.